This is a list of T cell receptor beta chains from one sample in a study of OX40 agonist ivuxolimab in advanced cancers. Generated by immunoSEQ multiplex PCR, the TCRdb table keeps only in-frame clones and is missing some. The top ten clones hold roughly 11% of a sample with about 79,000 clones, 80% to 95% of them seen once. Material: CD4+ or CD8+ T cells sorted from blood, obtained in a trial of the OX40 agonist ivuxolimab. These receptors were collected from an adult with an advanced solid tumor such as melanoma, head and neck, liver or kidney cancer. CDR3s include the opening cysteine and the closing phenylalanine or tryptophan.

j_call: TRBJ2-1
v_call: TRBV5-4
cdr3_aa: CASSYGRVGSGAQFF

j_call: TRBJ2-7
v_call: TRBV27
cdr3_aa: CASSLSVAGVSHEQYF

j_call: TRBJ1-4
v_call: TRBV7-2
cdr3_aa: CASSRTGTGGEKLFF

j_call: TRBJ1-3
v_call: TRBV6-5
cdr3_aa: CASSYSPGDGNTIYF

j_call: TRBJ2-1
v_call: TRBV7-2
cdr3_aa: CASSPSGSGGAEQFF

j_call: TRBJ2-6
v_call: TRBV6-4
cdr3_aa: CASSDSGANVLTF

j_call: TRBJ2-1
v_call: TRBV7-3
cdr3_aa: CASSFASGHEQFF

j_call: TRBJ2-3
v_call: TRBV6-4
cdr3_aa: CASSGTVTDTQYF

j_call: TRBJ2-2
v_call: TRBV9
cdr3_aa: CASSTGAGELFF

j_call: TRBJ2-3
v_call: TRBV6-4
cdr3_aa: CASSDGSSSTDTQYF

j_call: TRBJ1-5
v_call: TRBV10-2
cdr3_aa: CASKGRGTGNQPQHF

j_call: TRBJ2-5
v_call: TRBV18
cdr3_aa: CASSPPSVGVETQYF

j_call: TRBJ2-7
v_call: TRBV27
cdr3_aa: CASSSSPGGPTYEQYF

j_call: TRBJ2-1
v_call: TRBV7-9
cdr3_aa: CASSSGTSNFYNEQFF

j_call: TRBJ2-3
v_call: TRBV15
cdr3_aa: CATSRVPWDPGASDTQYF

j_call: TRBJ2-7
v_call: TRBV27
cdr3_aa: CASSYGQSYEQYF

j_call: TRBJ2-7
v_call: TRBV11-2
cdr3_aa: CASSKDSYEQYF

j_call: TRBJ2-3
v_call: TRBV7-8
cdr3_aa: CASRPTPAVGFSTDTQYF

j_call: TRBJ2-7
v_call: TRBV30
cdr3_aa: CAWSALFDRTYEQYF

j_call: TRBJ1-1
v_call: TRBV6-5
cdr3_aa: CASSWTGGNTEAFF

j_call: TRBJ2-1
v_call: TRBV27
cdr3_aa: CASSPLGTSGGPPYNEQFF

j_call: TRBJ1-1
v_call: TRBV6-5
cdr3_aa: CASSTLTGSEAFF

j_call: TRBJ1-4
v_call: TRBV4-1
cdr3_aa: CASSRLQGASEKLFF

j_call: TRBJ2-7
v_call: TRBV9
cdr3_aa: CASGAGLLSYEQYF

j_call: TRBJ2-2
v_call: TRBV9
cdr3_aa: CASSAPENTGELFF

j_call: TRBJ2-2
v_call: TRBV19
cdr3_aa: CASSILQGANTGELFF

j_call: TRBJ2-7
v_call: TRBV4-2
cdr3_aa: CASSQPGQPYEQYF

j_call: TRBJ2-7
v_call: TRBV4-2
cdr3_aa: CASSQEMGGLLYEQYF

j_call: TRBJ1-1
v_call: TRBV11-2
cdr3_aa: CASSLEAGGGTEAFF

j_call: TRBJ1-4
v_call: TRBV6-5
cdr3_aa: CASRKTFATNEKLFF

j_call: TRBJ2-3
v_call: TRBV6-5
cdr3_aa: CASSPGENTQYF

j_call: TRBJ2-2
v_call: TRBV18
cdr3_aa: CASSPNWGTSGAGELFF

j_call: TRBJ1-6
v_call: TRBV25-1
cdr3_aa: CASSEFVGQGLNSPLHF

j_call: TRBJ1-1
v_call: TRBV21-1
cdr3_aa: CASSKVCQGALSTEAFF

j_call: TRBJ2-7
v_call: TRBV7-8
cdr3_aa: CASSVAGGSYEQYF

j_call: TRBJ1-2
v_call: TRBV27
cdr3_aa: CASSFVGSPYGYTF